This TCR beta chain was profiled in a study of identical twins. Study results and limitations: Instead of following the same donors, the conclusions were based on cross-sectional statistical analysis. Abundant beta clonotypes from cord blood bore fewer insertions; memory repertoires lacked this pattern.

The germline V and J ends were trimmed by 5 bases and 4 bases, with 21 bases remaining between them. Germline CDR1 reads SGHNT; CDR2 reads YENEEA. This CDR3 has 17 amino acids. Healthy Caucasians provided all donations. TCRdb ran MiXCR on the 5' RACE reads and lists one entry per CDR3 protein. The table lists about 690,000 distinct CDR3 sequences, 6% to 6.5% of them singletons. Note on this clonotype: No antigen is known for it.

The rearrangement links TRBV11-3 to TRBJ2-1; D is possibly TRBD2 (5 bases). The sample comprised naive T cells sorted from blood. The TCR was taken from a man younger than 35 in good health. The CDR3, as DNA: TGTGCCAGCAGCCTAGCCGGGATACGACCATTGTACAATGAGCAGTTCTTC. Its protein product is CASSLAGIRPLYNEQFF.